This section outlines one T cell receptor beta chain sequence together with its context. Its recognized antigen is unknown. No much larger clone is present one base from it, and per-base qualities are unavailable. The data belong to a study of identical twins listed by TCRdb under 2016. A note on the overall study: To test whether fetal clonotypes persist, the study used deep sequencing on TCR alpha and beta repertoires from monozygotic twins, unrelated adults of various ages, and cord blood. To rule out contamination, the twin experiments were replicated at different times with different library preparation protocols.

The investigation overall reported the following: Abundant cord blood beta clonotypes carried fewer insertions; young adult naive repertoires showed a weaker similar trend, while memory repertoires showed none. Out-of-frame TCR alpha sharing in monozygotic twins was systematically underestimated by recombination models, whereas sharing between unrelated individuals was in agreement with the recombination models. Invariant T cells such as MAIT and iNKT could partly confound zero-insertion analyses, although diverse VJ usage argued against such confounding for most clonotypes. Because the same donors could not be followed over many years, the conclusions relied on cross-sectional statistical analysis. Compared with coincidental sharing between unrelated individuals, an excess of low generation-probability sequences was observed among out-of-frame TCR alpha sequences shared between twins. Excess twin sharing in beta out-of-frame sequences was weaker because fewer shared sequences lowered the signal-to-noise ratio.

Receptor libraries were prepared by 5' RACE. Sequencing used an Illumina HiSeq 2000. A universal primer binding site was introduced by template switching, and a unique molecular identifier was present in the final cDNA, enabling accurate counting of TCR cDNA molecules. Specific primers in the conserved constant-segment region were used to synthesize first-strand cDNA for the TCR alpha and beta chains. To control for contamination, every cDNA library was double barcoded, receiving both a SMART-Mk sample barcode and Illumina barcodes. Two successive PCR steps introduced TruSeq adapter sequences along with Illumina sample barcodes. The Illumina HiSeq platform was used with custom primers to sequence TCR alpha and beta cDNA libraries. The original pipeline was this. Unique molecular identifiers were extracted from raw reads with MiGEC, and CDR3 positions were determined with MiXCR. For each individual, recombination models were inferred using an EM algorithm with the repgenHMM and IGoR tools. Shared clonotype analysis was performed with the tcR package in R, normalizing sharing by the product of cloneset sizes. Out-of-frame nonproductive sequences were analyzed to study raw recombination free of thymic and clonal selection effects. In TCRdb, the public reads were trimmed at Q25 with fastp and aligned with MiXCR, with productive beta chains retained. CDR3 protein duplicates are merged, each entry listing the most common genes and DNA. TCRdb, rather than the study authors, made the V and J calls. For this sample the table gives approximately 220,000 distinct CDR3 sequences, of which 6% to 8.5% were detected only once. Over 5% of the sample is in the top ten clones.

Its CDR3 holds 15 amino acids, cysteine through phenylalanine. The retained sequence is limited to the CDR3, 45 bases, with the frame set at the first base. Looking up the germline V gene (reference sequence) yields CDR1 MNHEY and CDR2 SMNVEV. V ends up 5 bases short and J 8 bases short, with an unmatched junction base count of 8. Every donor was a healthy Caucasian. Three pairs of female monozygotic twins, all aged 18 to 29 years, made up the twin cohort. CD4+ and CD8+ T cell populations were isolated with positive isolation kits from Invitrogen. The same data also contributed to another study, on yellow fever vaccine responses in identical twins. The second study's paper adds: According to the authors, the vaccine-induced T cell response in identical twins seemed to be partly convergent and partly specific to each individual. Focusing on identical twins, the study followed the T cell clones that responded to the vaccine, and did so with precision.

Sequenced input: CD8+ T cells sorted from blood. The TCR comes from a woman between 18 and 30 years old in good health. The chain links TRBV27 with TRBJ2-1, with 11 bases matching TRBD2. Here is the DNA: TGTGCCAGCAGTACAGTAGCGGGGGGGCTCTATGAGCAGTTCTTC. Translated, this gives CASSTVAGGLYEQFF.